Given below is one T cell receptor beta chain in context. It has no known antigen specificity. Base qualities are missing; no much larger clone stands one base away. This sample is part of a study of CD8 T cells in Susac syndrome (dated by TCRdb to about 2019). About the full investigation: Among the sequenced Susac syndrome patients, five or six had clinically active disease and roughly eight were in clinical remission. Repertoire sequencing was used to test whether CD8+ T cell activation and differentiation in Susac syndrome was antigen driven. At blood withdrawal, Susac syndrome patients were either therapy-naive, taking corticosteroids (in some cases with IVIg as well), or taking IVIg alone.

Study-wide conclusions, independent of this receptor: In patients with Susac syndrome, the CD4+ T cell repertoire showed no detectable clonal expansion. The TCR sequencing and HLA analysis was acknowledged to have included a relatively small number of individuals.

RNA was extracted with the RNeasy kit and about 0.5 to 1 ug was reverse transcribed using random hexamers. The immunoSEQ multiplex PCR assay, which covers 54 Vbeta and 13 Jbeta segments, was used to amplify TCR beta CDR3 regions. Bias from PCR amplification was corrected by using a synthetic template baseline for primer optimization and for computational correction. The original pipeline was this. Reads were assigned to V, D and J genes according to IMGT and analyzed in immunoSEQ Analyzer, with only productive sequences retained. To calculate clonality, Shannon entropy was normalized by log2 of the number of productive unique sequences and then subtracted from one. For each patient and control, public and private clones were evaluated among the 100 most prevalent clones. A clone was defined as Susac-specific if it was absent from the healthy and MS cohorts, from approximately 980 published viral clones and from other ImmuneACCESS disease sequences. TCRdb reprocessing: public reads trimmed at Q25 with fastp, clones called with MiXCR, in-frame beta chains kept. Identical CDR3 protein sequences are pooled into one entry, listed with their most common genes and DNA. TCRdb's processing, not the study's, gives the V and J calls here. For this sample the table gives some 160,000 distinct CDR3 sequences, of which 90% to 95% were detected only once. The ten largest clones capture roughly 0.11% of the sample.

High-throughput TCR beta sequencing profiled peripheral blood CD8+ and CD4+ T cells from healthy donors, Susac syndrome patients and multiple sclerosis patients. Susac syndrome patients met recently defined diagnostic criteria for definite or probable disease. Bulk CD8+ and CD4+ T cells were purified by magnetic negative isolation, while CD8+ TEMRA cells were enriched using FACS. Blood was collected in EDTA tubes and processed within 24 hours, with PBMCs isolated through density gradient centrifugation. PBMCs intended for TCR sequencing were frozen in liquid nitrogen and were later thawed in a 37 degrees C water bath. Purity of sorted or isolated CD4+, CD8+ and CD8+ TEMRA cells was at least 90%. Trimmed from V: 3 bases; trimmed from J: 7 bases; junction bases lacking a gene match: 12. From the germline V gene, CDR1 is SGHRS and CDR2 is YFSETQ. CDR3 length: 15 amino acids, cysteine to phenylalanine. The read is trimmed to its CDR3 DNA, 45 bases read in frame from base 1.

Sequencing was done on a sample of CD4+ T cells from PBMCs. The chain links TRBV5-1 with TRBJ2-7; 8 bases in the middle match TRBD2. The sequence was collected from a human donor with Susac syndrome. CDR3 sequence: CASSSRERGGREQYF. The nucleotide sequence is TGCGCCAGCAGCTCCAGAGAACGGGGGGGCCGTGAGCAGTACTTC.